The 29 T cell receptor beta chains reported below all come from one sample, sequenced in a study of vaccination effects on CD4 cells after COVID-19. Researchers isolated CD4+ T cells once around 11 days of culture had elapsed. Method: immunoSEQ multiplex PCR; TCRdb's copy keeps in-frame clones and lacks some. The data hold tens of thousands of clones, with 60% to 85% observed a single time. No antigen has been identified for these receptors. Source: CD4+ T cells from PBMCs cultured without peptide, taken before COVID-19 vaccination. All receptors derive from a human donor who had a prior SARS-CoV-2 infection.

This chain links TRBV5-1 with TRBJ2-1; D may be TRBD1 or TRBD2 (6 bases each). CDR1 SGHRS and CDR2 YFSETQ come from the germline V gene. The CDR3 contains 15 residues. V gave up 5 bases and J gave up 1 base, with 13 bases separating them. CDR3 sequence: CASSTGTGSYNEQFF. CDR3 in DNA: TGCGCCAGCAGTACAGGGACTGGATCCTACAATGAGCAGTTCTTC.

This chain uses TRBV7-8 with TRBJ1-6, with 7 bases identical to TRBD1. The CDR3 runs to 16 residues. V was clipped by 3 bases and J by 4 bases; unmatched bases: 6. CDR1 SGHVS and CDR2 FQNEAQ come from the germline V gene. Here the CDR3 reads CASSFLSTGYNSPLHF. The DNA of the CDR3 is TGTGCCAGCAGCTTCCTATCGACAGGGTATAATTCACCCCTCCACTTT.

V usage is TRBV7-2 and J usage is TRBJ2-1, with 7 positions matching TRBD2. Trimming took 0 bases from V and 4 from J; bases not matched to a gene: 6. The germline V gene encodes CDR1 SGHTA and CDR2 FQGNSA. This CDR3 region has 16 residues. This chain's CDR3 is CASSLAGSGAYNEQFF. The CDR3 coding sequence is TGTGCCAGCAGCTTAGCGGGCAGCGGGGCATACAATGAGCAGTTCTTC.

The chain uses TRBV25-1 and TRBJ2-2; D may match TRBD1 or TRBD2 (7 bases each). With 1 base removed from V and 4 bases from J, the gap between germline ends came to 13 bases. This CDR3 is 16 amino acids long. CDR1 MGHDK and CDR2 SYGVNS come from the germline V gene. The CDR3 DNA sequence: TGTGCCAGCAGTGAATGGGGGGGACAGATCACCGGGGAGCTGTTTTTT. Translating it yields CASSEWGGQITGELFF. The full variable domain, its missing parts supplied by reference TRBV25-1 and TRBJ2-2, is EADIYQTPRYLVIGTGKKITLECSQTMGHDKMYWYQQDPGMELHLIHYSYGVNSTEKGDLSSESTVSRIRTEHFPLTLESARPSHTSQYLCASSEWGGQITGELFFGEGSRLTVL.

The chain uses TRBV5-4 and TRBJ2-1; TRBD2 matches at 10 bases. Per germline, CDR1 SGHNT and CDR2 YYREEE (reference sequence). CDR3 size: 16 residues. The ends lost 0 bases at V and 5 bases at J; junction bases unmatched: 5. This CDR3 reads CASSLVGLAANNEQFF. The CDR3 DNA reads TGTGCCAGCAGCTTGGTAGGACTAGCGGCCAACAATGAGCAGTTCTTC.

The rearrangement joins TRBV5-5 to TRBJ2-1; perhaps TRBD2 as D (5 bases). There are 14 residues in the CDR3. Deletions cut 5 bases from V and 3 bases from J, with 12 bases between. Germline values: CDR1 SGHKS, CDR2 YYEKEE (reference sequence). CDR3 coding DNA: TGTGCCAGCAGGCGGCCGGGAAGCTACAATGAGCAGTTCTTC. Its protein product is CASRRPGSYNEQFF.

The rearrangement links TRBV7-9 to TRBJ2-6; 9 bases are shared with TRBD1. Germline V gene sequence: CDR1 SEHNR, CDR2 FQNEAQ (reference sequence). This CDR3 comprises 19 residues. J was trimmed by 2 bases and V by 1 base; bases with no gene match: 9. The chain's CDR3 is CASSLGTWDRVAGANVLTF. The CDR3 DNA follows: TGTGCCAGCAGCTTAGGGACCTGGGACAGGGTAGCTGGGGCCAACGTCCTGACTTTC.

The CDR3 is CANTTSGRPDTQYF. CDR3 bases: TGCGCCAATACGACTAGCGGGAGACCAGATACGCAGTATTTT. The chain combines TRBV10-1 with TRBJ2-3; 12 bases align to TRBD2. Germline-derived CDR1 and CDR2 are WNHNN and SYGVQD (reference sequence). CDR3 length: 14 amino acids. Trimming removed 10 bases from V and 4 bases from J; junction bases left unmatched: 6.

The chain links TRBV3-1 (or the pseudogene TRBV3-2) to TRBJ2-7, with D uncertain. Trimming left V 1 base short and J 3 bases short, with 7 bases between. The CDR3 covers 13 residues. The germline V gene has CDR1 LGHDT and CDR2 YNNKEL (reference sequence). The chain's CDR3 is CASSQVIGYEQYF. The CDR3 coding sequence is TGTGCCAGCAGCCAAGTCATCGGCTACGAGCAGTACTTC.

The genes are TRBV18 and TRBJ1-1, with D uncertain. The CDR3 is made up of 11 amino acids. Looked up from germline, CDR1 is KGHSH and CDR2 is LQKENI. The V and J ends lost 6 bases and 1 base respectively, with 3 bases between them. The CDR3 here is CASSANTEAFF. CDR3 coding DNA: TGTGCCAGCTCGGCGAACACTGAAGCTTTCTTT.

V gene TRBV19 combines with J gene TRBJ2-1; 8 positions match TRBD1. Losses at the gene ends were 7 bases for V and 2 bases for J; bases not matched to a gene: 19. CDR1 and CDR2 from the germline V gene are LNHDA and SQIVND (reference sequence). CDR3 length equals 19 residues. CDR3 residues: CASTHAGGEAGPTYNEQFF. Written as DNA, the CDR3 is TGTGCCAGTACCCATGCAGGGGGCGAGGCGGGCCCGACCTACAATGAGCAGTTCTTC. Based on the CDR3 plus reference TRBV19 and TRBJ2-1, the full variable domain is DGGITQSPKYLFRKEGQNVTLSCEQNLNHDAMYWYRQDPGQGLRLIYYSQIVNDFQKGDIAEGYSVSREKKESFPLTVTSAQKNPTAFYLCASTHAGGEAGPTYNEQFFGPGTRLTVL.

The J gene is TRBJ2-3, the V gene TRBV9, with D unclear. This CDR3 has 14 amino acids. Germline-derived CDR1 and CDR2 are SGDLS and YYNGEE. Between the trimmed V and J ends, which lost 0 bases and 5 bases, there was a span of 10 bases. The DNA of the CDR3 is TGTGCCAGCAGCGTAGCGTCTATTTTAGATACGCAGTATTTT. Translated: CASSVASILDTQYF.

The chain is built from TRBV6-6 and TRBJ2-7; 8 bases fit TRBD2. After removal of 6 bases from V and 2 bases from J, the junction contained 6 bases not matched to a gene. The CDR3 extends over 14 amino acids. The germline V gene has CDR1 MNHNY and CDR2 SVGAGI (reference sequence). CDR3 nucleotides: TGTGCCAGCAGAGAAGGACTAGCCGCCTACGAGCAGTACTTC. This sequence encodes CASREGLAAYEQYF.

This chain uses TRBV5-1 with TRBJ2-7; 7 bases are a match to TRBD1. J lost 0 bases, V lost 4 bases, and 10 bases had no gene match. Germline lookup yields CDR1 SGHRS and CDR2 YFSETQ. The CDR3 is 16 residues long. DNA for the CDR3: TGCGCCAGCAGCGACCAACCCCAGGGGGACTCCTACGAGCAGTACTTC. Translated, it gives CASSDQPQGDSYEQYF.

V and J are TRBV7-9 and TRBJ2-3, with 8 bases identical to TRBD2. From germline, CDR1 is SEHNR and CDR2 FQNEAQ (reference sequence). With 4 bases clipped from V and 4 bases from J, the junction kept 10 bases outside the gene matches. The CDR3 loop spans 16 amino acids. As DNA, the CDR3 is TGTGCCAGCAGCTCGCTCGGGGGACTAGACTCAGATACGCAGTATTTT. Protein: CASSSLGGLDSDTQYF.

The rearrangement links TRBV30 to TRBJ1-4, with TRBD1 as a possible D gene (6 bases). Germline V lookup: CDR1 GTSNPN, CDR2 SVGIG (reference sequence). There are 14 residues in the CDR3. Deletions cut 0 bases from V and 8 bases from J, with 13 bases between. The CDR3 DNA reads as TGTGCCTGGAGTGTTTGGCAGGGGAAAGAAAAACTGTTTTTT. Protein: CAWSVWQGKEKLFF.

This chain links TRBV15 with TRBJ1-6; D is uncertain. CDR3 size: 14 residues. The V and J ends lost 3 bases and 8 bases respectively, with 11 bases between them. In germline, CDR1 is LNHNV, CDR2 YYDKDF (reference sequence). The CDR3 protein is CATSSDPRDSPLHF. The CDR3 DNA follows: TGTGCCACCAGCAGTGACCCGAGGGATTCACCCCTCCACTTT.

The chain has TRBV5-4 and TRBJ2-7; TRBD1 aligns across 8 bases. The CDR3 covers 14 residues. V shed 4 bases and J 6 bases; nucleotides not matched to a gene: 9. Germline assignment: CDR1 SGHNT and CDR2 YYREEE (reference sequence). The CDR3 spells CASSPRTGPIEQYF. DNA for the CDR3: TGTGCCAGCAGCCCCAGGACAGGGCCAATCGAGCAGTACTTC. Using reference TRBV5-4 and TRBJ2-7 for the parts outside the CDR3, the full variable domain is ETGVTQSPTHLIKTRGQQVTLRCSSQSGHNTVSWYQQALGQGPQFIFQYYREEENGRGNFPPRFSGLQFPNYSSELNVNALELDDSALYLCASSPRTGPIEQYFGPGTRLTVT.

This clone has a single count. The chain combines TRBV7-2 with TRBJ2-3, with D perhaps TRBD2 (5 bases). Trimming took off 3 bases at V and 0 bases at J, with 10 bases between the two ends. The CDR3 totals 15 residues. CDR1 is SGHTA, CDR2 FQGNSA, per germline. CDR3 coding DNA: TGTGCCAGCAGCTTGTCCAGGACTAGCACAGATACGCAGTATTTT. As protein: CASSLSRTSTDTQYF. Combining the CDR3 with reference TRBV7-2 and TRBJ2-3 gives the whole variable domain GAGVSQSPSNKVTEKGKDVELRCDPISGHTALYWYRQSLGQGLEFLIYFQGNSAPDKSGLPSDRFSAERTGGSVSTLTIQRTQQEDSAVYLCASSLSRTSTDTQYFGPGTRLTVL.

V is TRBV20-1 and J is TRBJ1-2; D is undetermined. The V end lost 6 bases, the J end lost 5 bases, and 10 bases lay between the germline ends. Looked up from germline, CDR1 is DFQATT and CDR2 is SNEGSKA (reference sequence). The CDR3 spans 11 residues. The CDR3, as DNA: TGCAGTGCCCGCCCAGGATATGGCTACACCTTC. It yields the protein CSARPGYGYTF.

This chain connects TRBV15 to TRBJ2-7; D may be TRBD1 (5 bases). The CDR3 runs 13 residues. CDR1 LNHNV and CDR2 YYDKDF come from the germline V gene (reference sequence). V lost 5 bases to trimming and J lost 1 base, with 9 bases between them. The CDR3 protein is CATSRDRSYEQYF. CDR3 DNA: TGTGCCACCAGCCGCGACAGATCCTACGAGCAGTACTTC.

V and J are TRBV27 and TRBJ1-2, with D possibly TRBD1 on 6 matching bases. This CDR3 has 13 amino acids. CDR1 MNHEY and CDR2 SMNVEV come from the germline V gene (reference sequence). The germline V and J ends were trimmed by 2 bases and 3 bases, with 7 bases remaining between them. As DNA, the CDR3 is TGTGCCAGCAGTTTAACAGGGCACTATGGCTACACCTTC. Its protein is CASSLTGHYGYTF.

The chain couples TRBV7-2 to TRBJ1-6, with D tentatively TRBD1 (5 bases). The CDR3 contains 14 residues. Trimming took off 2 bases at V and 8 bases at J, with 10 bases between the two ends. From germline, CDR1 is SGHTA and CDR2 FQGNSA. In DNA, the CDR3 is TGTGCCAGCAGCTTATTAGCCAGGGATTCACCCCTCCACTTT. Its protein is CASSLLARDSPLHF.

This chain links TRBV5-6 with TRBJ2-5; a weak D match, TRBD1 (6 bases). This CDR3 region has 14 residues. Germline CDR1 and CDR2: SGHDT and YYEEEE. Trimming left V 7 bases short and J 1 base short, with 14 bases between. This CDR3 is CASVETGVQETQYF. For the CDR3, the DNA is TGTGCCAGCGTAGAGACAGGCGTCCAAGAGACCCAGTACTTC.

The V call is TRBV18, the J call TRBJ2-5; D is possibly TRBD1 (5 bases). CDR1 and CDR2 (germline): KGHSH, LQKENI. This CDR3 is built from 13 residues. Deletions cut 3 bases from V and 5 bases from J, with 10 bases between. The CDR3 is CASSPGAGETQYF. In DNA form, the CDR3 reads TGTGCCAGCTCACCTGGGGCAGGCGAGACCCAGTACTTC.

The V and J genes are TRBV4-3 and TRBJ1-3; D is unresolved. The CDR3 consists of 15 residues. The V gene lost 4 bases and the J gene lost 2 bases, with 12 bases spanning the gap. Germline CDR1 is LGHNA and CDR2 is YSLEER. CDR3 coding DNA: TGCGCCAGCAGCCTGGGGAGGTGGCCTGGAAACACCATATATTTT. Translating gives CASSLGRWPGNTIYF.

The sample holds a few counts of this clone. The chain is built from TRBV9 and TRBJ2-5; D gene ambiguous. V gave up 0 bases and J gave up 1 base, with 13 bases separating them. CDR1 is SGDLS and CDR2 is YYNGEE in the germline V gene. CDR3 length: 16 amino acids. The CDR3 loop reads CASSVGIGVGQETQYF. In DNA, the CDR3 is TGTGCCAGCAGCGTAGGGATCGGCGTTGGCCAAGAGACCCAGTACTTC.

The chain has TRBV5-1 and TRBJ1-2; 8 bases match TRBD1. Germline V gene lookup returns CDR1 SGHRS and CDR2 YFSETQ. CDR3 length: 12 amino acids. V lost 4 bases to trimming and J lost 6 bases; unmatched junction nucleotides: 2. This chain's CDR3 is CASSMTGDGYTF. In nucleotides, the CDR3 is TGCGCCAGCAGCATGACAGGGGATGGCTACACCTTC.

CDR3 sequence: CASRRLAVEAQYF. CDR3 coding DNA: TGTGCCAGCAGAAGACTAGCGGTAGAGGCACAGTACTTC. The chain carries TRBV2 and TRBJ2-5; TRBD2 matches 9 bases. This CDR3 is built from 13 residues. Trimming cost V 6 bases and J 11 bases; bases outside gene matches: 10. Germline V gene sequence: CDR1 SNHLY, CDR2 FYNNEI.